Listed here are 11 T cell receptor beta chains from one sample, sequenced in a study of beta chain features in type 1 diabetes. The isolated RNA, all of it, was reverse transcribed, so expressed TCRB transcripts were what got sequenced. This table comes from immunoSEQ multiplex PCR, and its TCRdb copy is limited to in-frame clones, with some not included. Among 110,000 to 150,000 clones listed, 6.9% were seen once. The material sequenced was central memory CD4+ T cells from blood. The receptors here all came from a woman between 25 and 40 years old in good health.

This clone was found many times. The chain combines TRBV29-1 with TRBJ2-3; D gene ambiguous. The CDR3 sequence is 12 residues long. Deletions cut 3 bases from V and 3 bases from J, with 7 bases between. Looked up from germline, CDR1 is SQVTM and CDR2 is ANQGSEA. The CDR3 DNA is TGCAGCGTTGAGTCGGAGACAGATACGCAGTATTTT. It encodes CSVESETDTQYF.

This clone came up a few times. This chain joins TRBV5-1 and TRBJ2-5; 7 bases line up with TRBD1. The ends lost 4 bases at V and 3 bases at J; junction bases unmatched: 3. This CDR3 has 13 amino acids. Germline V gives CDR1 SGHRS, CDR2 YFSETQ. For the CDR3, the DNA is TGCGCCAGCAGCACGGGACAGAAAGAGACCCAGTACTTC. It encodes CASSTGQKETQYF.

This chain connects TRBV5-1 to TRBJ2-3; TRBD1 matches 7 bases. The CDR3 covers 14 residues. The V gene end was trimmed by 4 bases and the J gene end by 3 bases; junction bases not matched to a gene: 5. Germline assignment: CDR1 SGHRS and CDR2 YFSETQ. The CDR3 bases are TGCGCCAGCAGCACCGGGACAGCAACAGATACGCAGTATTTT. This gives the protein CASSTGTATDTQYF.

CDR3 DNA: TGTGCCTGGAGTACCCAGGGGGACGCTGAAGCTTTCTTT. Translating gives CAWSTQGDAEAFF. V gene TRBV30 combines with J gene TRBJ1-1, with 7 nucleotides matching TRBD1. The CDR3 runs 13 residues. In germline, CDR1 is GTSNPN, CDR2 SVGIG (reference sequence). V shed 2 bases, J shed 6 bases, and the junction held 6 bases outside the gene matches.

The genes are TRBV15 and TRBJ2-2; 13 bases fit TRBD2. CDR1 is LNHNV, CDR2 YYDKDF, per germline (reference sequence). The ends lost 7 bases at V and 3 bases at J; junction bases unmatched: 11. The CDR3 length is 18 residues. As DNA, the CDR3 is TGTGCCACCATGGGGCGGACTAGCGGGAGAGGGGACACCGGGGAGCTGTTTTTT. Protein: CATMGRTSGRGDTGELFF.

The chain is built from TRBV18 and TRBJ2-5; maybe TRBD2 (6 bases). The CDR3 is made up of 15 amino acids. The V gene's germline CDR1 is KGHSH and CDR2 LQKENI. Trimming shortened V by 3 bases and J by 3 bases, and 14 bases separated the two germline ends. The DNA of the CDR3 is TGTGCCAGCTCACCGGGGGGAATGGGTGAAGAGACCCAGTACTTC. Encoded protein: CASSPGGMGEETQYF.

The chain links TRBV6-6 to TRBJ2-2; TRBD2 matches 8 bases. The CDR3 has 16 residues. Trimming at V came to 6 bases and at J to 1 base, leaving 7 bases not matched to a gene. Germline CDR1 MNHNY, CDR2 SVGAGI (reference sequence). This CDR3 is CASRTHTSGNTGELFF. CDR3 nucleotides: TGTGCCAGCAGAACCCATACTAGCGGGAACACCGGGGAGCTGTTTTTT.

The chain has TRBV10-3 and TRBJ2-3; 10 nucleotides match TRBD1. This CDR3 region has 12 residues. Germline CDR1 ENHRY, CDR2 SYGVKD. V lost 11 bases, J lost 6 bases, and 5 bases stayed unmatched. CDR3 residues: CALGTGEDTQYF. For the CDR3, the DNA is TGTGCCCTTGGGACAGGGGAGGATACGCAGTATTTT.

This clone has just a few counts. The rearrangement links TRBV30 to TRBJ2-7, with D perhaps matching TRBD2 (7 bases). V lost 3 bases to trimming and J lost 3 bases, with 24 bases between them. The CDR3 spans 17 residues. Germline CDR1 reads GTSNPN; CDR2 reads SVGIG (reference sequence). The DNA of the CDR3 is TGTGCCTGGAGAAGGGAGGGGGGTTTCAGTAGTGGCTACGAGCAGTACTTC. Encoded protein: CAWRREGGFSSGYEQYF.

The sample holds many counts of this clone. J is TRBJ1-2 and V is TRBV18; 8 bases align to TRBD1. CDR1 is KGHSH and CDR2 is LQKENI in the germline V gene. Trimming removed 3 bases from V and 10 bases from J; junction bases left unmatched: 7. This CDR3 region has 13 residues. CDR3 in DNA: TGTGCCAGCTCACCGCCACTACAGGGGGACTACACCTTC. This encodes CASSPPLQGDYTF.

The V gene is TRBV4-3, the J gene TRBJ2-1; 8 nucleotides align to TRBD2. Losses at the gene ends were 2 bases for V and 2 bases for J; bases not matched to a gene: 5. Germline V gene data show CDR1 as LGHNA and CDR2 as YSLEER. The CDR3 length is 16 residues. The CDR3 sequence: CASSQFLAGPYNEQFF. The CDR3 bases are TGCGCCAGCAGCCAATTCCTAGCGGGCCCCTACAATGAGCAGTTCTTC.